This TCR beta chain was recovered during a study of Ad26.COV2.S vaccination and SARS-CoV-2 variants. The CDR3 contains 15 residues. Germline lookup yields CDR1 MNHEY and CDR2 SMNVEV (reference sequence). Trimming took off 3 bases at V and 0 bases at J, with 9 bases between the two ends. Treatment noted: some 20 received Ad26.COV2.S at low or high dose, single or two shots; about 5 received placebo; per-sample allocation not given. Specimens were obtained on day 63 following the first vaccine or placebo injection. Clones were read by immunoSEQ multiplex PCR, and TCRdb kept only the in-frame ones, dropping some. The data hold fewer than 400,000 clones, with about 82% observed a single time.

Sequenced material: peripheral blood, taken in a trial of Ad26.COV2.S vaccine versus placebo. The chain combines TRBV27 with TRBJ2-1; D is perhaps TRBD2 (5 bases). The TCR originated in a person between 18 and 60 years old who received the Ad26.COV2.S COVID-19 vaccine or a placebo. CDR3: CASSFGMSSYNEQFF. DNA of the CDR3: TGTGCCAGCAGTTTCGGGATGAGCTCCTACAATGAGCAGTTCTTC.